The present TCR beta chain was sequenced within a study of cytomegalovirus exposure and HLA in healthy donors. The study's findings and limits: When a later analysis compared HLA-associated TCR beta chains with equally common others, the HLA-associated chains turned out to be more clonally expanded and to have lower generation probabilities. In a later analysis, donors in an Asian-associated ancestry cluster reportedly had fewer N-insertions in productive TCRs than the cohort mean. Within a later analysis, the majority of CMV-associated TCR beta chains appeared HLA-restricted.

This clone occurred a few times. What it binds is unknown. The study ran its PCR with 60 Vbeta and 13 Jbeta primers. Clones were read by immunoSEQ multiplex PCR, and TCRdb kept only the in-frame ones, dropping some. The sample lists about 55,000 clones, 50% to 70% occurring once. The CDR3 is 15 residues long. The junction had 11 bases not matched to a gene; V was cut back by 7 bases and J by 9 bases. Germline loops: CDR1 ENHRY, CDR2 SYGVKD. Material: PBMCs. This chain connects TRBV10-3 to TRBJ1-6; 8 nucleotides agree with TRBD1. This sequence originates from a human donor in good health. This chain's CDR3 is CAIKKEGQGGSPLHF. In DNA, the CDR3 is TGTGCCATCAAAAAAGAAGGACAGGGAGGTTCACCCCTCCACTTT.